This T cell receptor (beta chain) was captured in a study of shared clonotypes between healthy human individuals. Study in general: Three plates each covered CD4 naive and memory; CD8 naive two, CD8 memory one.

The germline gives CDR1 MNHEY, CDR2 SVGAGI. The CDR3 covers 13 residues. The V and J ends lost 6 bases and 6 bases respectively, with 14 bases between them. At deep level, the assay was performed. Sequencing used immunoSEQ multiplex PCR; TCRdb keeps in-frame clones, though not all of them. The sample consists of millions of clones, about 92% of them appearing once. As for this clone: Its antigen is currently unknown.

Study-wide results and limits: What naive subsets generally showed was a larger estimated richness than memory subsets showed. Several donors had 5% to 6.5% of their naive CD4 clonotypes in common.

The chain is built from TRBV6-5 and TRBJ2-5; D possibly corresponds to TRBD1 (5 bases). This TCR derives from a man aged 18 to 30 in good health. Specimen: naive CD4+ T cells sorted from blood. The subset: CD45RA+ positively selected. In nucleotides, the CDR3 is TGTGCCAGCAGCCCCCCTGGGGCGAAGACCCAGTACTTC. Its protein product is CASSPPGAKTQYF.